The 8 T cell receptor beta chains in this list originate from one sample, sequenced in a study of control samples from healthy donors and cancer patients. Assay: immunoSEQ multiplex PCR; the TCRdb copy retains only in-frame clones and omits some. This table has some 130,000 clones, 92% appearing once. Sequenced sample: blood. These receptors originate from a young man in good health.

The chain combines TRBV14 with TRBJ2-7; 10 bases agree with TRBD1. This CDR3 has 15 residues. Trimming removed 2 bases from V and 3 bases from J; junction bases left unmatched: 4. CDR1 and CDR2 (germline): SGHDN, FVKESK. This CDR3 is CASSQLTGGGYEQYF. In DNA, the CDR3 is TGTGCCAGCAGCCAACTGACAGGGGGCGGCTACGAGCAGTACTTC.

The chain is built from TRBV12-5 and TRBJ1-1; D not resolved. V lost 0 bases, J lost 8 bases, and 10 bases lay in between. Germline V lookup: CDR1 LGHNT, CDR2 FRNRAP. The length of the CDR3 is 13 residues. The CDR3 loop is CASGLVAWSEAFF. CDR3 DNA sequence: TGTGCTAGTGGTTTGGTAGCTTGGTCAGAAGCTTTCTTT.

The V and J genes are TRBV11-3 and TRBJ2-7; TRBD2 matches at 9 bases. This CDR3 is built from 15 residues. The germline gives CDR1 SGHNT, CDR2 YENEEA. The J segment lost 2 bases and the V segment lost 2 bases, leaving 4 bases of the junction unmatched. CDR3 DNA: TGTGCCAGCAGCTTATTTAGCGGGGGCCCCTACGAGCAGTACTTC. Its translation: CASSLFSGGPYEQYF.

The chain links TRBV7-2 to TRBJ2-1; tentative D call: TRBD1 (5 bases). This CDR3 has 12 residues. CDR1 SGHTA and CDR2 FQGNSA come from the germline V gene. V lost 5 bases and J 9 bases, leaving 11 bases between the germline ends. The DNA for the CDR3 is TGTGCCAGCAGCACCCAGCAGGGTGAGCAGTTCTTC. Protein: CASSTQQGEQFF.

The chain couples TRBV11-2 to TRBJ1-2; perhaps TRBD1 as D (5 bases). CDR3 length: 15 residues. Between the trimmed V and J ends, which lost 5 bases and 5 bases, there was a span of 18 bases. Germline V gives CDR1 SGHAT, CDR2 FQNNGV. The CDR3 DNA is TGTGCCAGCAGCCAGACCACCGGGACGGGGTATGGCTACACCTTC. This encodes CASSQTTGTGYGYTF.

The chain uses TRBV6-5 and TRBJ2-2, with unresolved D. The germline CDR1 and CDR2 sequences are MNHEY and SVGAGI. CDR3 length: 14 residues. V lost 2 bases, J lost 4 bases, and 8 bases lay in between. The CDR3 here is CASSYIPATGELFF. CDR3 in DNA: TGTGCCAGCAGTTACATTCCAGCCACCGGGGAGCTGTTTTTT.

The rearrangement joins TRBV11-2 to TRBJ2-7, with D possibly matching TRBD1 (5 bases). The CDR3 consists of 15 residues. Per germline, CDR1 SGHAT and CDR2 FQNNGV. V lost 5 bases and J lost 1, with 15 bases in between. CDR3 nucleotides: TGTGCCAGCAGCCCTCCGGGTGGGGCGTCCTACGAGCAGTACTTC. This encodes CASSPPGGASYEQYF.

CDR3 amino acids: CASSPQQGHTEAFF. For the CDR3, the DNA is TGTGCCAGCAGTCCCCAACAGGGTCACACTGAAGCTTTCTTT. The chain has TRBV6-5 and TRBJ1-1; possible D gene TRBD1, 6 bases. The V gene lost 5 bases and the J gene lost 3 bases, with 13 bases spanning the gap. The V gene's germline CDR1 is MNHEY and CDR2 SVGAGI. The CDR3 covers 14 residues.